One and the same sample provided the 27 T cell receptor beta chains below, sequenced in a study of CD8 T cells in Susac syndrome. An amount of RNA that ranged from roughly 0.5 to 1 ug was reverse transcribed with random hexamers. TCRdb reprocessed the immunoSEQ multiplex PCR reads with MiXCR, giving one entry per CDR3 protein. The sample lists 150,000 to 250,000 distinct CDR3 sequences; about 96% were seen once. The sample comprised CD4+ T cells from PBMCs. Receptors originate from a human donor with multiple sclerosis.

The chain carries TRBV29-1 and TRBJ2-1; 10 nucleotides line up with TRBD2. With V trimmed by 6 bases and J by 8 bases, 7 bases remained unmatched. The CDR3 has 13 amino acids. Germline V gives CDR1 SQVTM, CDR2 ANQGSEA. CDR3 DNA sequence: TGCAGCGTGGGGGGGCTAGCGGGAGATGAGCAGTTCTTC. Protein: CSVGGLAGDEQFF.

The CDR3, as DNA: TGTGCCAGCAGGCGCTGGGACGTCTACGAGCAGTACTTC. Its translation: CASRRWDVYEQYF. The rearrangement uses TRBV2 and TRBJ2-7; possibly TRBD1 or TRBD2 for D (5 bases each). Per the germline V gene, CDR1 is SNHLY and CDR2 is FYNNEI. V was shortened by 6 bases and J by 3 bases, with 12 bases between the two germline ends. This CDR3 is 13 amino acids long.

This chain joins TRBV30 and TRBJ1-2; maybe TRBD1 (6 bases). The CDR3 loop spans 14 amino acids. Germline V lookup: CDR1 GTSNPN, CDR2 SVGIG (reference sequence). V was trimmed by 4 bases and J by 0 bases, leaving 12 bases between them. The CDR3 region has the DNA TGTGCCTGGACTGACAGGAGATCTAACTATGGCTACACCTTC. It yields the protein CAWTDRRSNYGYTF.

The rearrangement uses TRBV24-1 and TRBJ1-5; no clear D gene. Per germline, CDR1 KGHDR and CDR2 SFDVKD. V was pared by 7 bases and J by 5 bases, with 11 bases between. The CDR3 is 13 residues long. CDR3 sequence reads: CATSQDGYQPQHF. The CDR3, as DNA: TGTGCCACCAGCCAGGACGGATATCAGCCCCAGCATTTT.

The DNA for the CDR3 is TGTGCCAGCAGTTTCGGGGACGCCAAAAACATTCAGTACTTC. Translation: CASSFGDAKNIQYF. The genes are TRBV28 and TRBJ2-4; D assignment may be TRBD1 or TRBD2 (5 bases each). Germline values: CDR1 MDHEN, CDR2 SYDVKM. CDR3 length: 14 amino acids. V lost 3 bases and J lost 1, with 7 bases in between.

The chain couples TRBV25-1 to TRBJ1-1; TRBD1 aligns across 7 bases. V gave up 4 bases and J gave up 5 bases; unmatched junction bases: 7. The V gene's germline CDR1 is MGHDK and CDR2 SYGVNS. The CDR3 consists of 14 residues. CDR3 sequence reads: CASSGNRGGTEAFF. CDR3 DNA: TGTGCCAGCAGTGGGAACAGGGGAGGGACTGAAGCTTTCTTT. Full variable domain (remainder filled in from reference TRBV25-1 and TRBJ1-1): EADIYQTPRYLVIGTGKKITLECSQTMGHDKMYWYQQDPGMELHLIHYSYGVNSTEKGDLSSESTVSRIRTEHFPLTLESARPSHTSQYLCASSGNRGGTEAFFGQGTRLTVV.

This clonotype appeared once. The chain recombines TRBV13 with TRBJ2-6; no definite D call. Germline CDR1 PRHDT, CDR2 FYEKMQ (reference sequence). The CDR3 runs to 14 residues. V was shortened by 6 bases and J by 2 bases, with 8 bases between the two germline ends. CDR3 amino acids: CASRRFAGANVLTF. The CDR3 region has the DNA TGTGCCAGCAGGAGGTTCGCTGGGGCCAACGTCCTGACTTTC.

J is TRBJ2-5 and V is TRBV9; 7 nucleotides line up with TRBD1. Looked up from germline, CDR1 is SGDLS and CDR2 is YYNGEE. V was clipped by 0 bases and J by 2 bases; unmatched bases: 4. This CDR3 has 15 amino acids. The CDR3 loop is CASSVAGTAQETQYF. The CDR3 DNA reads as TGTGCCAGCAGCGTAGCTGGGACAGCACAAGAGACCCAGTACTTC.

CDR3 coding DNA: TGTGCCAGCAGCCTGCGGACCCTCATTCAGTACTTC. As protein: CASSLRTLIQYF. The rearrangement joins TRBV2 to TRBJ2-4, with D uncertain. CDR3 length: 12 amino acids. Trimming removed 6 bases at V and 9 bases at J, with 12 bases between. Germline CDR1 and CDR2: SNHLY and FYNNEI.

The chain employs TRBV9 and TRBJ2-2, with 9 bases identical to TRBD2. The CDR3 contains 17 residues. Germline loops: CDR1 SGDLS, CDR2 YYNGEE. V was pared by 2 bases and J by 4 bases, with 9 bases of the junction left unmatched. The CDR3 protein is CASSVGWRTSATGELFF. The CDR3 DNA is TGTGCCAGCAGCGTCGGGTGGAGGACTAGCGCCACCGGGGAGCTGTTTTTT.

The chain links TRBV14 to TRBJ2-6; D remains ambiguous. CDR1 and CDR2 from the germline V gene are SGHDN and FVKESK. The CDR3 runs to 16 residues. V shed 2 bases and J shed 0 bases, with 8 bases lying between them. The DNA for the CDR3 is TGTGCCAGCAGCCAATATGCTAGCTCTGGGGCCAACGTCCTGACTTTC. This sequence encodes CASSQYASSGANVLTF.

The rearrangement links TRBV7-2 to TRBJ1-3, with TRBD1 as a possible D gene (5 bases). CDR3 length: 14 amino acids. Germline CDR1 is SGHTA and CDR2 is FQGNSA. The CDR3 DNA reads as TGTGCAGCTGACGACAGACGCTCTGGAAACACCATATATTTT. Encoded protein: CAADDRRSGNTIYF.

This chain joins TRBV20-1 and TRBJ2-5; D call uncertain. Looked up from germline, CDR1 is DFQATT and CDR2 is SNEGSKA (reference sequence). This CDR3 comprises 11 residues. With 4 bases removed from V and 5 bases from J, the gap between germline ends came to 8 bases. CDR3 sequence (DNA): TGCAGTGCTATGGTTCGGGAGACCCAGTACTTC. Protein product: CSAMVRETQYF.

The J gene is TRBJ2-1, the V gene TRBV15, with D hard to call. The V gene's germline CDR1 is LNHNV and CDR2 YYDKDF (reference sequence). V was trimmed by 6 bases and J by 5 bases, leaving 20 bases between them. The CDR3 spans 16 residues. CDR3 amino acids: CATRQRSRQRDNEQFF. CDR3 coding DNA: TGTGCCACCAGACAGAGGAGCAGACAAAGGGACAATGAGCAGTTCTTC.

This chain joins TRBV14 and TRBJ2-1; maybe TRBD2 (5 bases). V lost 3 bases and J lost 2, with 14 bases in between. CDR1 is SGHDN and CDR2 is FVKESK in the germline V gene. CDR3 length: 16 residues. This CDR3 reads CASSQIGSGAYNEQFF. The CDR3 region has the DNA TGTGCCAGCAGCCAGATAGGGAGTGGTGCCTACAATGAGCAGTTCTTC.

Here the CDR3 reads CASSRRRTYGYTF. The DNA of the CDR3 is TGTGCCAGCAGCCGCCGGCGTACCTATGGCTACACCTTC. This chain joins TRBV7-8 and TRBJ1-2, with no clear D. V was clipped by 5 bases and J by 4 bases, with 11 bases between them. CDR3 length: 13 amino acids. Germline V gene data show CDR1 as SGHVS and CDR2 as FQNEAQ. Based on the CDR3 plus reference TRBV7-8 and TRBJ1-2, the full variable domain is GAGVSQSPRYKVAKRGQDVALRCDPISGHVSLFWYQQALGQGPEFLTYFQNEAQLDKSGLPSDRFFAERPEGSVSTLKIQRTQQEDSAVYLCASSRRRTYGYTFGSGTRLTVV.

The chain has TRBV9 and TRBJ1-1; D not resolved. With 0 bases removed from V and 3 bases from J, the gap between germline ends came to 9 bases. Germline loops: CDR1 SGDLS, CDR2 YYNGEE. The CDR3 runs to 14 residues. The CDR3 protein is CASSVGLRDTEAFF. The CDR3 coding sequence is TGTGCCAGCAGCGTAGGGCTACGCGACACTGAAGCTTTCTTT.

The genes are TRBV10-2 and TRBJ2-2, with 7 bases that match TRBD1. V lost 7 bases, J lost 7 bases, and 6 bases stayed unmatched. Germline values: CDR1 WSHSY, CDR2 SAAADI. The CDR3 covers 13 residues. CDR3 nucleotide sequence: TGCGCCAGCACCACAGGGGCGGTCGGGGAGCTGTTTTTT. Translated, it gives CASTTGAVGELFF.

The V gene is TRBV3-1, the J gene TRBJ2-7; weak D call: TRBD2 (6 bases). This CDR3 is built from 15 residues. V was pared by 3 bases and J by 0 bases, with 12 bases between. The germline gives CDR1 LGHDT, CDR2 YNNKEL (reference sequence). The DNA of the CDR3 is TGTGCCAGCAGCCATTGGAGGGGAAGCTCCTACGAGCAGTACTTC. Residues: CASSHWRGSSYEQYF.

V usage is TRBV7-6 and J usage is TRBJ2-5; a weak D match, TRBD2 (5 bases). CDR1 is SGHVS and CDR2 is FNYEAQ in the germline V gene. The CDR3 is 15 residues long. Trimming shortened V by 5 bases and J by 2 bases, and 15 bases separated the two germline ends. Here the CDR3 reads CASSPVGIEQETQYF. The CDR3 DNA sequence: TGTGCCAGCAGCCCAGTCGGGATAGAGCAAGAGACCCAGTACTTC.

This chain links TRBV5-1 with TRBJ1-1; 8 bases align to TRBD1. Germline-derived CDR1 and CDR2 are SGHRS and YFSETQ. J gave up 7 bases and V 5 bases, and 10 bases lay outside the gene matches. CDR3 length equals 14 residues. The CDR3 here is CASSPDRVSVEAFF. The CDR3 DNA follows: TGCGCCAGCAGTCCGGACAGGGTTAGCGTTGAAGCTTTCTTT.

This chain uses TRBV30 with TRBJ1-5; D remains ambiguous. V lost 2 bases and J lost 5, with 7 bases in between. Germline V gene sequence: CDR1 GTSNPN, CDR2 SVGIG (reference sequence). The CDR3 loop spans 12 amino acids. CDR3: CAWSLEYQPQHF. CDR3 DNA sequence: TGTGCCTGGAGTTTGGAGTATCAGCCCCAGCATTTT.

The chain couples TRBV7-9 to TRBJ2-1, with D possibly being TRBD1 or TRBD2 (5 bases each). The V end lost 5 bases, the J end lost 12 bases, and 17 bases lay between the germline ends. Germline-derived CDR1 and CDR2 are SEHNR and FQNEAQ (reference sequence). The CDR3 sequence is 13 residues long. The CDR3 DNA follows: TGTGCCAGCAGCATCGCCGGGACCCCGGCGCAGTTCTTC. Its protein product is CASSIAGTPAQFF.

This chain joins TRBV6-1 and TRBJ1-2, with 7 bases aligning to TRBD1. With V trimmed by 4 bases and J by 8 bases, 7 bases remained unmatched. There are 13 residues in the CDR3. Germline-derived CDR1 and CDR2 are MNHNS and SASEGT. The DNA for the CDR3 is TGTGCCAGCAGTGTTGACAGGGTGGGAGGCTACACCTTC. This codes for CASSVDRVGGYTF.

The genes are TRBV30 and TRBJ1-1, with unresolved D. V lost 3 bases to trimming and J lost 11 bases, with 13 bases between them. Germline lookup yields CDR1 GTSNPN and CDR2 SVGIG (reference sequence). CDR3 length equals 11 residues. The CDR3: CAWRQRRGAFF. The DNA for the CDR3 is TGTGCCTGGAGACAAAGGCGCGGTGCTTTCTTT.

Here the CDR3 DNA reads TGCGCCAGCAGCGAGACCGGACCGGGACTGGGCGAGCAGTACTTC. It translates to CASSETGPGLGEQYF. V gene TRBV5-1 combines with J gene TRBJ2-7, with TRBD2 as a possible D gene (6 bases). V was shortened by 4 bases and J by 6 bases, with 20 bases between the two germline ends. The CDR3 consists of 15 residues. Germline V lookup: CDR1 SGHRS, CDR2 YFSETQ.

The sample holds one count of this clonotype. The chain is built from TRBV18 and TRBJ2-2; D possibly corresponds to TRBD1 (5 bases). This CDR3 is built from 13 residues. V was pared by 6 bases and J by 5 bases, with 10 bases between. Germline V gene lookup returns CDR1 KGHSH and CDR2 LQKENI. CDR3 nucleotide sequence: TGTGCCAGCTCTCCGCAGGGAACCGGGGAGCTGTTTTTT. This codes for CASSPQGTGELFF.